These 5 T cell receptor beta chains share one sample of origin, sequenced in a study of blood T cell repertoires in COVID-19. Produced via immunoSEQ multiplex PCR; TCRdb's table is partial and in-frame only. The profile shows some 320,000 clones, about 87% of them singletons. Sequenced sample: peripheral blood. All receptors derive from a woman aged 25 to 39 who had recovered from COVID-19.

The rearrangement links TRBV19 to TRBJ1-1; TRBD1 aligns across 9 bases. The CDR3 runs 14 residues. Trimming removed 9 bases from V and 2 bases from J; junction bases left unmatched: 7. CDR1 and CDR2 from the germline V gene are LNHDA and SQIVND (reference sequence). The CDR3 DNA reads TGTGCCAGCGGCCCGGGACAGGGTAACACTGAAGCTTTCTTT. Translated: CASGPGQGNTEAFF.

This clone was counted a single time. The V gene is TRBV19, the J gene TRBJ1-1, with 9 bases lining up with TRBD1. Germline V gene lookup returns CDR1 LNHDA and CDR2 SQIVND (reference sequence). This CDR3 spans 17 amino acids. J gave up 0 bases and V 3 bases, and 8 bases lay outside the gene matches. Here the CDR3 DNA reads TGTGCCAGTAGTATCCCCACAGGGGGCCCTATGAACACTGAAGCTTTCTTT. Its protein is CASSIPTGGPMNTEAFF. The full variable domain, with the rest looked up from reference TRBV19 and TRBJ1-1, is DGGITQSPKYLFRKEGQNVTLSCEQNLNHDAMYWYRQDPGQGLRLIYYSQIVNDFQKGDIAEGYSVSREKKESFPLTVTSAQKNPTAFYLCASSIPTGGPMNTEAFFGQGTRLTVV.

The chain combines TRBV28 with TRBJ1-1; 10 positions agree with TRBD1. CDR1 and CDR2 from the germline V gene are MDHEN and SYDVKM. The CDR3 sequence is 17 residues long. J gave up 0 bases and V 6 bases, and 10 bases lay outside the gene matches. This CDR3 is CASSPPRGTGVNTEAFF. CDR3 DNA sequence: TGTGCCAGCAGCCCGCCACGGGGGACAGGGGTGAACACTGAAGCTTTCTTT.

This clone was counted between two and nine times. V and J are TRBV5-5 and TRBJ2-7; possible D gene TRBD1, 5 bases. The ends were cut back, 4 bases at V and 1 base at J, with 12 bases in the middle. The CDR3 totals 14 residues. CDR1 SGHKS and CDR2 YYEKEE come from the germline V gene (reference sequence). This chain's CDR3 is CASSPRQRSYEQYF. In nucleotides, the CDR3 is TGTGCCAGCAGCCCCCGACAGCGATCCTACGAGCAGTACTTC.

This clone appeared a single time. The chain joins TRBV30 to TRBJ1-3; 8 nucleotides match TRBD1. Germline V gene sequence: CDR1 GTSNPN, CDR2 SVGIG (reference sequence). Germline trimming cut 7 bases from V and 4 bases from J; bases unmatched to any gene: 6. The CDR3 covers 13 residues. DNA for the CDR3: TGTGCCTCCGGCAGGGGGCTAGGAAACACCATATATTTT. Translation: CASGRGLGNTIYF.